This passage covers 23 T cell receptor beta chains from one sample sequenced in a study of PD-L1 blockade in urothelial cancer (dated by TCRdb to the late 2010s). This specimen's time point label, interpreted: pretreatment peripheral blood. Libraries were constructed by the immunoSEQ multiplex PCR assay. TCRdb holds this immuneACCESS table with in-frame rearrangements only. Some clones are missing; in checked studies, unresolved V genes explain under half, and the rest has no known cause. The sample records around 86,000 clones, about 82% of which are singletons. The ten largest account for 5.5% to 7.5% of the sample. Specimen: PBMCs, collected around atezolizumab (anti-PD-L1) treatment. These receptors originate from a man in his forties with urothelial cancer.

The V call is TRBV28, the J call TRBJ1-3, with TRBD1 matching over 7 bases. Germline V gene sequence: CDR1 MDHEN, CDR2 SYDVKM. The V segment lost 6 bases and the J segment 7 bases; nucleotides outside the gene matches: 3. The CDR3 runs to 12 residues. CDR3 in DNA: TGTGCCAGCAGAGGGGGCGCGAACACCATATATTTT. Its protein is CASRGGANTIYF.

The chain combines TRBV10-2 with TRBJ2-7, with D perhaps matching TRBD1 (6 bases). Germline V gene sequence: CDR1 WSHSY, CDR2 SAAADI. The ends were cut back, 6 bases at V and 1 base at J, with 13 bases in the middle. CDR3 size: 14 residues. The CDR3 nucleotides are TGCGCCAGCAGGAGGACAGAGGGGTCCTACGAGCAGTACTTC. It translates to CASRRTEGSYEQYF.

The chain joins TRBV5-1 to TRBJ1-1; D remains unclear. The V gene lost 4 bases and the J gene lost 12 bases, with 22 bases spanning the gap. This CDR3 is built from 14 residues. Looked up from germline, CDR1 is SGHRS and CDR2 is YFSETQ. The CDR3 region is CASSDLGSWSEPFF. The CDR3 DNA reads as TGCGCCAGCAGCGACTTAGGATCTTGGAGCGAACCTTTCTTT.

The rearrangement uses TRBV28 and TRBJ2-7; TRBD2 matches 8 bases. CDR1 is MDHEN and CDR2 is SYDVKM in the germline V gene. J was trimmed by 4 bases and V by 6 bases; bases with no gene match: 5. The CDR3 covers 13 residues. The DNA of the CDR3 is TGTGCCAGCAGGCCGGGACTAGTATACGAGCAGTACTTC. Its protein product is CASRPGLVYEQYF.

This chain joins TRBV5-1 and TRBJ2-1; weak D call: TRBD2 (6 bases). From germline, CDR1 is SGHRS and CDR2 YFSETQ. The germline V and J ends were trimmed by 3 bases and 0 bases, with 19 bases remaining between them. This CDR3 is 18 amino acids long. The CDR3 coding sequence is TGCGCCAGCAGCTCCGACCTTCTAGCGACCAGCTCCTACAATGAGCAGTTCTTC. Its translation is CASSSDLLATSSYNEQFF.

The chain carries TRBV28 and TRBJ2-7; D perhaps matches TRBD2 (7 bases). Germline V lookup: CDR1 MDHEN, CDR2 SYDVKM. Trimming took 7 bases from V and 4 from J, leaving 17 bases between them. The CDR3 has 14 residues. CDR3 protein: CASIPGGRNYEQYF. CDR3 nucleotide sequence: TGTGCCAGCATCCCGGGGGGCCGGAATTACGAGCAGTACTTC.

The V call is TRBV7-9, the J call TRBJ2-3; D uncertain. This CDR3 comprises 12 residues. Per the germline V gene, CDR1 is SEHNR and CDR2 is FQNEAQ (reference sequence). Trimming stripped 1 base from V and 6 bases from J, with 5 bases between. Here the CDR3 DNA reads TGTGCCAGCAGCTTAGTGGAGGATACGCAGTATTTT. Encoded protein: CASSLVEDTQYF.

This clone turned up a few times. V gene TRBV2 combines with J gene TRBJ2-5; possible D gene TRBD1, 5 bases. Germline V gene sequence: CDR1 SNHLY, CDR2 FYNNEI. The CDR3 covers 15 residues. Trimming removed 6 bases at V and 5 bases at J, with 19 bases between. CDR3 protein: CASRKLAGFGETQYF. The CDR3 nucleotides read TGTGCCAGCAGAAAACTTGCAGGGTTTGGGGAGACCCAGTACTTC.

This chain joins TRBV14 and TRBJ2-7; 10 nucleotides align to TRBD2. V lost 4 bases and J lost 5; bases outside the gene matches: 5. The CDR3 consists of 14 residues. Germline assignment: CDR1 SGHDN and CDR2 FVKESK. CDR3 nucleotide sequence: TGTGCCAGCAGCCCTAGCGGGAGCCTCGACGAGCAGTACTTC. It codes for CASSPSGSLDEQYF.

The chain is built from TRBV7-6 and TRBJ2-7; no reliable D call. This CDR3 is 14 amino acids long. The germline V gene encodes CDR1 SGHVS and CDR2 FNYEAQ. Trimming removed 1 base from V and 0 bases from J, with 7 bases in between. The CDR3 sequence is CASSLGASSYEQYF. The CDR3, as DNA: TGTGCCAGCAGCTTAGGGGCTTCCTCCTACGAGCAGTACTTC.

This clone was picked up one time. The chain carries TRBV29-1 and TRBJ2-7; 9 nucleotides align to TRBD1. This CDR3 has 12 amino acids. Germline values: CDR1 SQVTM, CDR2 ANQGSEA. V dropped 6 bases and J dropped 6; count of bases not matched to a gene: 6. CDR3 nucleotides: TGCAGCGTGCGGGACAGGGTCTCCGAGCAGTACTTC. Protein: CSVRDRVSEQYF.

The chain recombines TRBV14 with TRBJ1-2; D might be TRBD1 (5 bases). The germline V gene encodes CDR1 SGHDN and CDR2 FVKESK. The length of the CDR3 is 14 residues. The V end was cut by 2 bases, the J end by 2 bases, with 9 bases between. Here the CDR3 DNA reads TGTGCCAGCAGCCAAAGGACATGGAACTATGGCTACACCTTC. Protein product: CASSQRTWNYGYTF.

The chain combines TRBV4-1 with TRBJ1-5; D is possibly TRBD1 (5 bases). Germline V gives CDR1 MGHRA, CDR2 YSYEKL. V lost 0 bases to trimming and J lost 3 bases, with 18 bases between them. The CDR3 is 18 amino acids. The CDR3 bases are TGCGCCAGCAGCCAAGATTACCTGTTAGCCAGGGTCAATCAGCCCCAGCATTTT. Amino acids: CASSQDYLLARVNQPQHF.

This clone was picked up a small number of times. The rearrangement links TRBV19 to TRBJ1-1, with 8 bases identical to TRBD1. This CDR3 region has 14 residues. Per germline, CDR1 LNHDA and CDR2 SQIVND (reference sequence). The V and J ends lost 4 bases and 6 bases, in that order; junction bases with no gene match: 7. CDR3 in amino acids: CASSTPGGSAEAFF. The CDR3, as DNA: TGTGCCAGTAGTACCCCAGGGGGCAGCGCTGAAGCTTTCTTT.

V usage is TRBV7-9 and J usage is TRBJ1-1, with D possibly matching TRBD1 (5 bases). CDR3 length: 12 amino acids. Germline assignment: CDR1 SEHNR and CDR2 FQNEAQ (reference sequence). Deletions cut 6 bases from V and 8 bases from J, with 13 bases between. The CDR3 DNA is TGTGCCAGCAGACGCGACAGAGGCGAAGCTTTCTTT. Protein sequence: CASRRDRGEAFF.

The chain has TRBV4-1 and TRBJ2-1; 13 bases match TRBD2. The CDR3 has 17 amino acids. V was clipped by 4 bases and J by 5 bases; unmatched bases: 8. The germline V gene encodes CDR1 MGHRA and CDR2 YSYEKL. The CDR3 sequence: CASSPWTSGRGNNEQFF. As DNA, the CDR3 is TGCGCCAGCAGCCCCTGGACTAGCGGGAGAGGGAACAATGAGCAGTTCTTC.

This rearrangement joins TRBV5-1 to TRBJ1-4; D might be TRBD1 (5 bases). The V gene's germline CDR1 is SGHRS and CDR2 YFSETQ. The ends were cut back, 4 bases at V and 5 bases at J, with 15 bases in the middle. The CDR3 runs to 15 residues. The CDR3, as DNA: TGCGCCAGCAGCCCGGGAGGGGCCGGGAATGAAAAACTGTTTTTT. Amino acid sequence: CASSPGGAGNEKLFF. The full variable domain, with the rest looked up from reference TRBV5-1 and TRBJ1-4, is KAGVTQTPRYLIKTRGQQVTLSCSPISGHRSVSWYQQTPGQGLQFLFEYFSETQRNKGNFPGRFSGRQFSNSRSEMNVSTLELGDSALYLCASSPGGAGNEKLFFGSGTQLSVL.

The chain employs TRBV7-3 and TRBJ1-2; possible D gene TRBD1, 6 bases. CDR1 is SGHTA, CDR2 FQGTGA, per germline. The CDR3 runs 14 residues. V lost 4 bases to trimming and J lost 9 bases, with 18 bases between them. In nucleotides, the CDR3 is TGTGCCAGCAGCTCATGGGGGGGGGCTGGGAGCTACACCTTC. Amino acids: CASSSWGGAGSYTF.

Many counts were recorded for this clone. J is TRBJ2-1 and V is TRBV4-2, with D maybe TRBD2 (5 bases). The CDR3 sequence is 16 residues long. CDR1 and CDR2 (germline): LGHNA, YNFKEQ. V dropped 5 bases and J dropped 2 bases, with 16 bases sitting between them. The CDR3 coding sequence is TGTGCCAGCAGCAGAACCTCGGAGGAACCCTACAATGAGCAGTTCTTC. Translating gives CASSRTSEEPYNEQFF.

The rearrangement links TRBV28 to TRBJ1-2; TRBD1 matches 8 bases. The germline V gene has CDR1 MDHEN and CDR2 SYDVKM. V lost 5 bases, J lost 5 bases, and 7 bases stayed unmatched. The CDR3 covers 14 residues. The CDR3 DNA reads TGTGCCAGCAGTCCAGGGGGCGGTATTTATGGCTACACCTTC. Its translation: CASSPGGGIYGYTF.

The J gene is TRBJ2-5, the V gene TRBV18; D possibly corresponds to TRBD2 (5 bases). Germline V gene lookup returns CDR1 KGHSH and CDR2 LQKENI. The CDR3 covers 15 residues. V was shortened by 2 bases and J by 2 bases, with 12 bases between the two germline ends. The CDR3 nucleotides are TGTGCCAGCTCACCAAAGCGGCACCGGCAAGAGACCCAGTACTTC. Its translation: CASSPKRHRQETQYF.

The rearrangement links TRBV29-1 to TRBJ1-1, with 10 bases identical to TRBD1. J was trimmed by 1 base and V by 7 bases; bases with no gene match: 3. CDR3 length equals 13 residues. Germline V gene data show CDR1 as SQVTM and CDR2 as ANQGSEA. CDR3 DNA: TGCAGCGCTTGGGACAGGGGGAACACTGAAGCTTTCTTT. Protein sequence: CSAWDRGNTEAFF.

The chain combines TRBV9 with TRBJ2-2; maybe TRBD1 (5 bases). Germline CDR1 reads SGDLS; CDR2 reads YYNGEE. The V gene lost 2 bases and the J gene lost 2 bases, with 7 bases spanning the gap. CDR3 size: 14 residues. The CDR3, as DNA: TGTGCCAGCAGCGTCGACAGTAACACCGGGGAGCTGTTTTTT. Encoded protein: CASSVDSNTGELFF. The full variable domain, rest sourced from reference TRBV9 and TRBJ2-2, is DSGVTQTPKHLITATGQRVTLRCSPRSGDLSVYWYQQSLDQGLQFLIQYYNGEERAKGNILERFSAQQFPDLHSELNLSSLELGDSALYFCASSVDSNTGELFFGEGSRLTVL.